One T cell receptor (beta chain) is described in this entry. Its specificity is not known. TCR sequencing used cDNA made by reverse transcription of extracted RNA. Generated by immunoSEQ multiplex PCR, the TCRdb table keeps only in-frame clones and is missing some. The table includes about 140,000 clones, 55% to 65% detected once. This entry belongs to a study of CD8+ T cells in alopecia areata. Points from the study as a whole: Especially in alopecia totalis/universalis, lesional scalp showed greater clonality than normal scalp did. Scalp sequencing also captures normal skin's resident alphabeta T cells.

Per the germline V gene, CDR1 is KGHSH and CDR2 is LQKENI. Losses at the gene ends were 3 bases for V and 0 bases for J; bases not matched to a gene: 11. CDR3 length equals 18 residues. The V and J genes are TRBV18 and TRBJ2-1, with 7 positions matching TRBD2. The source is a human donor in good health. Sequences were obtained from CD4+ T cells sorted from blood. CDR3 in DNA: TGTGCCAGCTCACCCCAGACGGGGAGGGCCAGCTCCTACAATGAGCAGTTCTTC. As protein: CASSPQTGRASSYNEQFF.